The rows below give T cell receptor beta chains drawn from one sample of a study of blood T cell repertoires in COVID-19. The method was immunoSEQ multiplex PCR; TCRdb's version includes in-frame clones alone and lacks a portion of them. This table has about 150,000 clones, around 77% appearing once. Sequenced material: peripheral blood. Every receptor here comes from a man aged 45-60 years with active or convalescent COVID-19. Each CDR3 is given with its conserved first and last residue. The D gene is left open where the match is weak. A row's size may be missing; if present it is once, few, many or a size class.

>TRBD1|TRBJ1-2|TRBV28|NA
TGTGCCAGCAGTTTATTAGGGACAGGGGATGGCTACACCTTC
CASSLLGTGDGYTF
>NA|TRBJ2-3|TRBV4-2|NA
TGTGCCAGCAGCCAAGATCAACTAGTTGGGGCAGATACGCAGTATTTT
CASSQDQLVGADTQYF
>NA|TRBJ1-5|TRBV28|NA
TGTGCCAGCAGTTTATTGCCGGCCTCGGGGCAGCCCCAGCATTTT
CASSLLPASGQPQHF
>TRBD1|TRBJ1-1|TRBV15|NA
TGTGCCACCAGCAGAGATGAGGCAGGGGGCACTGAAGCTTTCTTT
CATSRDEAGGTEAFF
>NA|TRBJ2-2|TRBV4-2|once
TGTGCCAGCAGCCAAGAGACGGGAGTCGACGGGGAGCTGTTTTTT
CASSQETGVDGELFF
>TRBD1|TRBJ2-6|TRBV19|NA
TGTGCCAGTGGGGACAGGGACAAGGGGAGAGCTGGGGCCAACGTCCTGACTTTC
CASGDRDKGRAGANVLTF
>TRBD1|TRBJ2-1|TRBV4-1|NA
TGCGCCAGCAGCTTTAGACAGGGTGATGAGCAGTTCTTC
CASSFRQGDEQFF
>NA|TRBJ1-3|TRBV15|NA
TGTGCCACCAGCAGAGATAGGAGGAACACCATATATTTT
CATSRDRRNTIYF
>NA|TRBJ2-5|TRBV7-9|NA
TGTGCCAGCAGCTTAGTAGCCGGGGTGGAGACCCAGTACTTC
CASSLVAGVETQYF
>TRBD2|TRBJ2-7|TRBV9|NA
TGTGCCAGCAGCGCCCAAACTAGCGGGGCTTCCTACGAGCAGTACTTC
CASSAQTSGASYEQYF
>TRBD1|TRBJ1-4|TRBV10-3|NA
TGTGCCATCAGTGAGTCGACCGGGACAGCACATGAAAAACTGTTTTTT
CAISESTGTAHEKLFF
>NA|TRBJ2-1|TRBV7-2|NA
TGTGCCAGCAGCGCCCGGACTATTTTGGGGTTAGAGCAGTTCTTC
CASSARTILGLEQFF
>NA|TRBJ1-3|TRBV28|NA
TGTGCCAGCAGTCCCGGTGGAAACACCATATATTTT
CASSPGGNTIYF
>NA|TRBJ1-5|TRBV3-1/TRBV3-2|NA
TGTGCCAGCAGCCAAGGGCGAGGGCAGCCCCAGCATTTT
CASSQGRGQPQHF
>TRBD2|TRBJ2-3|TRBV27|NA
TGTGCCAGCAGTTCCACCAGGACTAGCGGGAAAGATACGCAGTATTTT
CASSSTRTSGKDTQYF
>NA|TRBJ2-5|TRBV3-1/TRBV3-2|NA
TGTGCCAGCAGAAACGGCGGGTCAGTAATGCGAGAGACCCAGTACTTC
CASRNGGSVMRETQYF
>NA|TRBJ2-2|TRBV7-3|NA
TGTGCCAGCAGCTTATACCGACCCGGGGCCGGGGAGCTGTTTTTT
CASSLYRPGAGELFF
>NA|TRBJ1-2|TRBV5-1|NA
TGCGCCAGCAGCTTGGCCCCAGCTAACTATGGCTACACCTTC
CASSLAPANYGYTF
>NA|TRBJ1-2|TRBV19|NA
TGTGCCAGTAGTAAAGAGTCCTCTAACTATGGCTACACCTTC
CASSKESSNYGYTF
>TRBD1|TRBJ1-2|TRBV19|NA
TGTGCCAGTATATCCGGGACAGGGCGGTATAATGGCTACACCTTC
CASISGTGRYNGYTF
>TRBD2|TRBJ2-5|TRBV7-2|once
TGTGCCAGCCGCGACCCAGGGACTACAGAGACCCAGTACTTC
CASRDPGTTETQYF
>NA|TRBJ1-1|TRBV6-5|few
TGTGCCAGCAGTCCGTTGAGGGAGGGGGACACTGAAGCTTTCTTT
CASSPLREGDTEAFF
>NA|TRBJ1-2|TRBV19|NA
TGTGCCAGTAGTATAGATCAGCAGGTTAGAGGCTACACCTTC
CASSIDQQVRGYTF
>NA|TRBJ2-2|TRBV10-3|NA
TGTGCCATCAGGGACCCGGGACTCTCGAACACCGGGGAGCTGTTTTTT
CAIRDPGLSNTGELFF
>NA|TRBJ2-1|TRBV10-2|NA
TGCGCCAGCAGTCAGCAGGGTGGGAATGAGCAGTTCTTC
CASSQQGGNEQFF
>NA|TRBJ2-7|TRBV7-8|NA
TGTGCCAGCTCCAGGGGTAGGAGCTCCTACGAGCAGTACTTC
CASSRGRSSYEQYF
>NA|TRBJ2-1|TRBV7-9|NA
TGTGCCAGCAGCCCTTGGCATGAGCAGTTCTTC
CASSPWHEQFF
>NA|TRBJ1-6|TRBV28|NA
TGTGCCAGCAGACTCGACAGTAATTCACCCCTCCACTTT
CASRLDSNSPLHF
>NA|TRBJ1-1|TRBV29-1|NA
TGCAGCGCCCAAGGGCGGGCCCTTACTCAAGCTTTCTTT
CSAQGRALTQAFF
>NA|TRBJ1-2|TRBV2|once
TGTGCCAGCAGCGAGCCTGAGAGTTATGGCTACACCTTC
CASSEPESYGYTF
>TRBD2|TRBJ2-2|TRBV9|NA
TGTGCCAGCAGCGCGGGGGGGCAGGGCCTCACCGGGGAGCTGTTTTTT
CASSAGGQGLTGELFF
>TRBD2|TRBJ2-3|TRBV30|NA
TGTGCCTGGAGGGAGGGACTAGCGTACTCAGATACGCAGTATTTT
CAWREGLAYSDTQYF
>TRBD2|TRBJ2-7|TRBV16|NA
TGTGCCAGCAGCCCCGGGACTAGCGTCTACGAGCAGTACTTC
CASSPGTSVYEQYF
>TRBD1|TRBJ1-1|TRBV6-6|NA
TGTGCCAGCAGTTCTCCCTCGGGACAGACGAACACTGAAGCTTTCTTT
CASSSPSGQTNTEAFF
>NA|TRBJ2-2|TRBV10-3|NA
TGTGCCATCAGTGAGTATACCTCGTGGGGACAAGGAGCCAGCGGGACGAACACCGGGGAGCTGTTTTTT
CAISEYTSWGQGASGTNTGELFF
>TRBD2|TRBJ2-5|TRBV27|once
TGTGCCAGCAGTGCCGGGGGGGAGACCCAGTACTTC
CASSAGGETQYF